The 30 T cell receptor beta chains below were found in one sample sequenced in a study of cytomegalovirus exposure and HLA in healthy donors. PCR employed 60 Vbeta and 13 Jbeta primers. Clones were sequenced by immunoSEQ multiplex PCR, and TCRdb holds only the in-frame ones, with some missing. The table records around 100,000 clones, approximately 70% of them present only once. The specimen was PBMCs. These receptors were collected from a man aged 30 to 39 in good health and CMV-seropositive.

The chain links TRBV9 to TRBJ1-1; D is unresolved. Germline assignment: CDR1 SGDLS and CDR2 YYNGEE. The V gene lost 0 bases and the J gene lost 3 bases, with 12 bases spanning the gap. This CDR3 comprises 15 residues. The CDR3 sequence: CASSVVGSSHTEAFF. For the CDR3, the DNA is TGTGCCAGCAGCGTAGTGGGCAGTTCACACACTGAAGCTTTCTTT.

The rearrangement joins TRBV29-1 to TRBJ1-2; no firm D call. This CDR3 is 12 amino acids long. V was trimmed by 4 bases and J by 2 bases, leaving 8 bases between them. Looked up from germline, CDR1 is SQVTM and CDR2 is ANQGSEA. The CDR3 sequence: CSVGGENYGYTF. CDR3 bases: TGCAGCGTTGGAGGAGAAAACTATGGCTACACCTTC. Using reference TRBV29-1 and TRBJ1-2 for the parts outside the CDR3, the full variable domain is SAVISQKPSRDICQRGTSLTIQCQVDSQVTMMFWYRQQPGQSLTLIATANQGSEATYESGFVIDKFPISRPNLTFSTLTVSNMSPEDSSIYLCSVGGENYGYTFGSGTRLTVV.

The chain employs TRBV6-1 and TRBJ1-2, with 7 positions matching TRBD1. With 6 bases clipped from V and 8 bases from J, the junction kept 12 bases outside the gene matches. The CDR3 sequence is 14 residues long. CDR1 is MNHNS, CDR2 SASEGT, per germline. CDR3 residues: CASRNRGSVGGYTF. The DNA for the CDR3 is TGTGCCAGCAGGAACAGGGGCTCAGTGGGAGGCTACACCTTC.

The chain employs TRBV5-1 and TRBJ2-7; the D gene is possibly TRBD1 (6 bases). The CDR3 consists of 16 residues. Germline V gene lookup returns CDR1 SGHRS and CDR2 YFSETQ. The V and J ends lost 7 bases and 3 bases respectively, with 23 bases between them. Here the CDR3 reads CASSTDPQGIRYEQYF. The CDR3 DNA sequence: TGCGCCAGCTCGACTGACCCACAGGGAATCCGCTACGAGCAGTACTTC.

The chain uses TRBV7-3 and TRBJ2-7, with 7 nucleotides matching TRBD2. Trimming cost V 1 base and J 0 bases; bases outside gene matches: 6. The CDR3 extends over 16 amino acids. Germline CDR1 is SGHTA and CDR2 is FQGTGA. The DNA of the CDR3 is TGTGCCAGCAGCTTAAGAAGCGGGGCCTCCTCCTACGAGCAGTACTTC. It yields the protein CASSLRSGASSYEQYF.

Only one count was recorded for this clone. The rearrangement joins TRBV7-3 to TRBJ1-1; 8 bases align to TRBD1. CDR1 and CDR2 (germline): SGHTA, FQGTGA. CDR3 size: 13 residues. The J segment lost 7 bases and the V segment lost 5 bases, leaving 6 bases of the junction unmatched. CDR3 protein: CASSPQGAGEAFF. The CDR3 bases are TGTGCCAGCAGCCCTCAGGGGGCAGGTGAAGCTTTCTTT.

In DNA form, the CDR3 reads TGCGCCAGCAGCCACAAGTTGGGCCGTGGGCCGACCTACGAGCAGTACTTC. Protein: CASSHKLGRGPTYEQYF. The rearrangement uses TRBV4-1 and TRBJ2-7, with D hard to call. CDR1 is MGHRA, CDR2 YSYEKL, per germline. The V and J ends lost 3 bases and 2 bases respectively, with 20 bases between them. This CDR3 is 17 amino acids long.

This clone was observed a single time. The rearrangement uses TRBV2 and TRBJ1-6, with D maybe TRBD1 (6 bases). CDR1 is SNHLY, CDR2 FYNNEI, per germline. V shed 5 bases and J shed 5 bases, with 16 bases lying between them. The length of the CDR3 is 16 residues. The CDR3 reads CASSQQGPDNNSPLHF. The CDR3 DNA sequence: TGTGCCAGCAGTCAACAGGGCCCCGATAATAATTCACCCCTCCACTTT.

The chain employs TRBV12-5 and TRBJ2-7; possibly TRBD2 for D (5 bases). The CDR3 is 12 residues long. V gave up 8 bases and J gave up 2 bases, with 10 bases separating them. Germline loops: CDR1 LGHNT, CDR2 FRNRAP. The CDR3 DNA reads as TGTGCTAGTCGGGGAAAAACCTACGAGCAGTACTTC. Its translation is CASRGKTYEQYF.

The chain uses TRBV25-1 and TRBJ1-2, with D hard to call. This CDR3 comprises 14 residues. Germline loops: CDR1 MGHDK, CDR2 SYGVNS. V lost 6 bases and J 4 bases, leaving 15 bases between the germline ends. CDR3 DNA sequence: TGTGCCAGCAGGGAAAGAACAGTTCCCTATGGCTACACCTTC. Translation: CASRERTVPYGYTF.

This sequence joins TRBV5-5 and TRBJ2-7; possibly TRBD2 for D (6 bases). Trimming shortened V by 0 bases and J by 4 bases, and 14 bases separated the two germline ends. CDR1 and CDR2 (germline): SGHKS, YYEKEE (reference sequence). This CDR3 contains 15 residues. The CDR3 region has the DNA TGTGCCAGCAGCTTGGTTTCGGGGGAATTATACGAGCAGTACTTC. Translating gives CASSLVSGELYEQYF.

With respect to this clone: The junction and the germline gene differ at one end; a read error may be behind it. The CDR3 sequence: CASSYRWDTEAFF. The CDR3 DNA is TGTGCCAGCAGTTATCGATGGGACACCGAAGCTTTCTTT. The J gene is TRBJ1-1, the V gene TRBV6-5; D might be TRBD1 (6 bases). This CDR3 region has 13 residues. In germline, CDR1 is MNHEY, CDR2 SVGAGI.

In DNA form, the CDR3 reads TGCGCCAGCAGCCAAGATATGTCGGGACAGGGTATAGCTGGGGCCAACGTCCTGACTTTC. This gives the protein CASSQDMSGQGIAGANVLTF. The chain combines TRBV4-1 with TRBJ2-6; 9 bases agree with TRBD1. The CDR3 contains 20 residues. Germline V gene lookup returns CDR1 MGHRA and CDR2 YSYEKL. Trimming removed 0 bases from V and 2 bases from J; junction bases left unmatched: 11.

This clone was observed a handful of times. Here the CDR3 reads CASRDRGRGDTEAFF. As DNA, the CDR3 is TGTGCCAGTCGGGACAGGGGGCGAGGGGATACTGAAGCTTTCTTT. The chain employs TRBV19 and TRBJ1-1; 12 nucleotides match TRBD1. The germline V gene has CDR1 LNHDA and CDR2 SQIVND (reference sequence). V lost 8 bases and J lost 5; bases outside the gene matches: 9. This CDR3 has 15 residues.

The chain links TRBV6-1 to TRBJ1-3, with no clear D. This CDR3 region has 16 residues. V was pared by 1 base and J by 2 bases, with 12 bases between. CDR1 is MNHNS and CDR2 is SASEGT in the germline V gene. The CDR3 is CASSEGVGPTGNTIYF. CDR3 nucleotide sequence: TGTGCCAGCAGTGAAGGGGTGGGCCCTACTGGAAACACCATATATTTT.

This clone was counted between two and nine times. This rearrangement joins TRBV15 to TRBJ2-6; D remains unclear. Germline CDR1 reads LNHNV; CDR2 reads YYDKDF (reference sequence). The germline V and J ends were trimmed by 0 bases and 3 bases, with 3 bases remaining between them. The CDR3 has 14 amino acids. CDR3: CATSRDRGANVLTF. CDR3 DNA: TGTGCCACCAGCAGAGATCGTGGGGCCAACGTCCTGACTTTC. The full variable domain, in which reference TRBV15 and TRBJ2-6 provide the parts outside the CDR3, is DAMVIQNPRYQVTQFGKPVTLSCSQTLNHNVMYWYQQKSSQAPKLLFHYYDKDFNNEADTPDNFQSRRPNTSFCFLDIRSPGLGDTAMYLCATSRDRGANVLTFGAGSRLTVL.

The chain combines TRBV6-5 with TRBJ1-4; D might be TRBD1 (6 bases). The V end was cut by 4 bases, the J end by 9 bases, with 15 bases between. The CDR3 sequence is 14 residues long. Germline assignment: CDR1 MNHEY and CDR2 SVGAGI. CDR3 sequence reads: CASSLQGRGKKLFF. The CDR3 coding sequence is TGTGCCAGCAGTTTACAGGGTAGAGGGAAAAAACTGTTTTTT.

This clone has a handful of counts. The V gene is TRBV5-1, the J gene TRBJ1-2, with 8 bases that match TRBD1. The germline CDR1 and CDR2 sequences are SGHRS and YFSETQ. V was pared by 0 bases and J by 6 bases, with 7 bases of the junction left unmatched. There are 15 residues in the CDR3. CDR3 protein: CASSLVGQEGNGYTF. CDR3 nucleotide sequence: TGCGCCAGCAGCTTGGTGGGACAGGAGGGGAATGGCTACACCTTC.

This clone has more than one count but fewer than ten. The chain couples TRBV7-9 to TRBJ2-3, with D unresolved. Germline loops: CDR1 SEHNR, CDR2 FQNEAQ (reference sequence). This CDR3 contains 14 residues. With 5 bases removed from V and 0 bases from J, the gap between germline ends came to 9 bases. The CDR3 spells CASSPTASTDTQYF. DNA of the CDR3: TGTGCCAGCAGCCCAACAGCTAGCACAGATACGCAGTATTTT.

The chain links TRBV29-1 to TRBJ1-1; 8 nucleotides agree with TRBD1. CDR1 is SQVTM and CDR2 is ANQGSEA in the germline V gene. V lost 5 bases and J lost 5; bases outside the gene matches: 7. The CDR3 runs 13 residues. The DNA for the CDR3 is TGCAGCGTTACAGGGGGGCGAGGGACTGAAGCTTTCTTT. Translated: CSVTGGRGTEAFF.

The chain recombines TRBV27 with TRBJ2-7, with 9 bases matching TRBD1. CDR1 is MNHEY, CDR2 SMNVEV, per germline (reference sequence). With V trimmed by 5 bases and J by 0 bases, 5 bases remained unmatched. CDR3 length: 15 residues. The CDR3 region is CASSPGTGRSYEQYV. The CDR3 DNA follows: TGTGCCAGCAGTCCAGGGACAGGGCGCTCCTACGAGCAGTACGTC.

The chain links TRBV30 to TRBJ1-2; 10 bases agree with TRBD1. Germline CDR1 and CDR2: GTSNPN and SVGIG (reference sequence). This CDR3 spans 16 amino acids. Germline trimming cut 4 bases from V and 4 bases from J; bases unmatched to any gene: 12. CDR3 sequence reads: CAWNPSGQGPLYGYTF. The DNA for the CDR3 is TGTGCCTGGAACCCTTCGGGACAGGGGCCACTCTATGGCTACACCTTC.

This clone has more than one count but fewer than ten. V gene TRBV6-5 combines with J gene TRBJ2-1, with a possible D match to TRBD2 (5 bases). The germline gives CDR1 MNHEY, CDR2 SVGAGI. The CDR3 has 12 residues. Trimming cost V 0 bases and J 15 bases, with 12 bases left between them. Written as DNA, the CDR3 is TGTGCCAGCAGTTACTCGAGAGGGCTTATGTTCTTC. It encodes CASSYSRGLMFF.

In the case of this clone: The sample contains more than one DNA sequence encoding this CDR3. The V gene is TRBV7-9, the J gene TRBJ2-1, with a possible D match to TRBD1 (6 bases). The CDR3 is 15 residues long. V shed 1 base and J shed 4 bases, with 11 bases lying between them. Per germline, CDR1 SEHNR and CDR2 FQNEAQ (reference sequence). The CDR3 reads CASSLGQGSYNEQFF. The CDR3 DNA reads TGTGCCAGCAGCTTAGGCCAGGGGAGTTACAATGAGCAGTTCTTC.

The chain couples TRBV9 to TRBJ2-2; 11 nucleotides line up with TRBD2. The CDR3 covers 19 residues. The ends lost 3 bases at V and 1 base at J; junction bases unmatched: 11. Germline values: CDR1 SGDLS, CDR2 YYNGEE. The CDR3: CASSAYLLGLAGNTGELFF. The CDR3 bases are TGTGCCAGCAGCGCCTACTTGCTTGGACTAGCGGGGAACACCGGGGAGCTGTTTTTT.

For the CDR3, the DNA is TGCGCCAGCAGCCAAGGTTTAAGGCAGGTCAGATCCCCGCCCCTCCACTTT. Translation: CASSQGLRQVRSPPLHF. The J gene is TRBJ1-6, the V gene TRBV4-1; D is ambiguous. V was cut by 1 base and J by 13 bases, with 23 bases left in between. Germline V gives CDR1 MGHRA, CDR2 YSYEKL. The CDR3 is 17 amino acids.

The J gene is TRBJ1-5, the V gene TRBV27; a possible D gene is TRBD1 (6 bases). The germline gives CDR1 MNHEY, CDR2 SMNVEV (reference sequence). The CDR3 extends over 13 amino acids. The V and J ends lost 0 bases and 11 bases respectively, with 11 bases between them. The CDR3 region has the DNA TGTGCCAGCAGTTTATCGGCACAGGGAGCCCAGCATTTT. Protein sequence: CASSLSAQGAQHF.

V gene TRBV6-5 combines with J gene TRBJ1-1; maybe TRBD1 (5 bases). The V and J ends lost 1 base and 3 bases respectively, with 15 bases between them. This CDR3 region has 16 residues. Germline CDR1 MNHEY, CDR2 SVGAGI. The DNA for the CDR3 is TGTGCCAGCAGTTACTGGGCCCAGGCGGGGGACACTGAAGCTTTCTTT. It codes for CASSYWAQAGDTEAFF.

The chain couples TRBV19 to TRBJ2-1; 14 bases map to TRBD2. CDR3 length: 17 amino acids. From germline, CDR1 is LNHDA and CDR2 SQIVND (reference sequence). V shed 8 bases, J shed 2 bases, and the junction held 8 bases outside the gene matches. This CDR3 reads CASEKRLAGGPYNEQFF. CDR3 nucleotides: TGTGCCAGTGAGAAACGACTAGCGGGAGGGCCCTACAATGAGCAGTTCTTC.

This clone has only a few counts. CDR3 in amino acids: CASSVGLAGGYEQYF. The CDR3 DNA reads TGTGCCAGCAGCGTAGGGTTAGCGGGGGGATACGAGCAGTACTTC. The chain recombines TRBV9 with TRBJ2-7, with 10 bases lining up with TRBD2. Looked up from germline, CDR1 is SGDLS and CDR2 is YYNGEE. The CDR3 runs to 15 residues. Trimming took 0 bases from V and 4 from J; bases not matched to a gene: 4.